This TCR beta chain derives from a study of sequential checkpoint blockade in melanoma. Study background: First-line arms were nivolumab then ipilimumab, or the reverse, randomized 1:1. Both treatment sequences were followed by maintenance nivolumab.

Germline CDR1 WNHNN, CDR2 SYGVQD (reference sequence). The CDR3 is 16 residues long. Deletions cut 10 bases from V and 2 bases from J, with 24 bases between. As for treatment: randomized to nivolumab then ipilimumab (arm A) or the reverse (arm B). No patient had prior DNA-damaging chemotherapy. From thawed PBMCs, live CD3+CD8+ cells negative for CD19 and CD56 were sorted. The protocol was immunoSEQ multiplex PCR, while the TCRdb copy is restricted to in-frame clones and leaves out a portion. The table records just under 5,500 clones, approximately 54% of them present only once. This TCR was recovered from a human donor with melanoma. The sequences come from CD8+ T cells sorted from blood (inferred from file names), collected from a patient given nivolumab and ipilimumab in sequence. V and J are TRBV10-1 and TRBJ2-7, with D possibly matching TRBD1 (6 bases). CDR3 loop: CAIRLTPTGLTYEQYF. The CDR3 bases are TGCGCCATACGGCTTACCCCGACAGGCCTGACCTACGAGCAGTACTTC.